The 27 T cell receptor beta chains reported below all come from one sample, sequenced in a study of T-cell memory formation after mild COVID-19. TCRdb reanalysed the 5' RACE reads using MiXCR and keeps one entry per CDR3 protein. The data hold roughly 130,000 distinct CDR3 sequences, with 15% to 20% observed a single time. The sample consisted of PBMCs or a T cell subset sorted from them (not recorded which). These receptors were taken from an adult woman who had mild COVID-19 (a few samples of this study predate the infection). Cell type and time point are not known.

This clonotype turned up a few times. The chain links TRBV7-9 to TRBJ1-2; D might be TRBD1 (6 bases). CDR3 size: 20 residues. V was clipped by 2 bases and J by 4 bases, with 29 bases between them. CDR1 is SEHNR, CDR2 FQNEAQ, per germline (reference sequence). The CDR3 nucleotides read TGTGCCAGCAGCTTAACCCCGCGGGATGAAGGGGGGGCGTTTGTCTATGGCTACACCTTC. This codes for CASSLTPRDEGGAFVYGYTF. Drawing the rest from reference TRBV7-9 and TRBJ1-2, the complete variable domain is DTGVSQNPRHKITKRGQNVTFRCDPISEHNRLYWYRQTLGQGPEFLTYFQNEAQLEKSRLLSDRFSAERPKGSFSTLEIQRTEQGDSAMYLCASSLTPRDEGGAFVYGYTFGSGTRLTVV.

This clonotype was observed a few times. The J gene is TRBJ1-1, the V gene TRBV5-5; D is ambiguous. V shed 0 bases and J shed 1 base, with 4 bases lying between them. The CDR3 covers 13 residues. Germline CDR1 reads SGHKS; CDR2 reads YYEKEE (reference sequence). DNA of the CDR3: TGTGCCAGCAGCTTGGCAGCGAACACTGAAGCTTTCTTT. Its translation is CASSLAANTEAFF.

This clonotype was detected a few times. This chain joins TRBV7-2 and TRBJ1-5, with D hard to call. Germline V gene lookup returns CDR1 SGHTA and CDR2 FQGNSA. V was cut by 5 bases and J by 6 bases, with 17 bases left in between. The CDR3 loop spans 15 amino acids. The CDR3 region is CASSIDGLTGQPQHF. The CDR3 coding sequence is TGTGCCAGCAGCATCGACGGACTAACGGGTCAGCCCCAGCATTTT.

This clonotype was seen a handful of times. The CDR3 sequence: CAIGGIAGLETQYF. CDR3 nucleotides: TGTGCCATCGGTGGAATAGCGGGGTTAGAGACCCAGTACTTC. The chain recombines TRBV10-3 with TRBJ2-5; TRBD2 matches 8 bases. CDR1 and CDR2 (germline): ENHRY, SYGVKD. V was pared by 8 bases and J by 4 bases, with 9 bases of the junction left unmatched. The CDR3 is 14 amino acids.

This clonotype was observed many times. CDR3 DNA: TGCAGTGCTAGATCCGGGACAGGGGCCTTAGCTAACTATGGCTACACCTTC. Encoded protein: CSARSGTGALANYGYTF. J is TRBJ1-2 and V is TRBV20-1; 10 bases are shared with TRBD1. V lost 2 bases to trimming and J lost 0 bases; unmatched junction nucleotides: 9. CDR1 DFQATT and CDR2 SNEGSKA come from the germline V gene (reference sequence). The CDR3 has 17 residues.

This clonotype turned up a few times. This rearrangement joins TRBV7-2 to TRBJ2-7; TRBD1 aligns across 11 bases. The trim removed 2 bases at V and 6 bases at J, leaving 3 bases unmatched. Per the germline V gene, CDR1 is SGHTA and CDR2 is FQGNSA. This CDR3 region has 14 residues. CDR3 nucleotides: TGTGCCAGCAGCTTACCGGGACAGGGGGGCGAGCAGTACTTC. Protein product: CASSLPGQGGEQYF.

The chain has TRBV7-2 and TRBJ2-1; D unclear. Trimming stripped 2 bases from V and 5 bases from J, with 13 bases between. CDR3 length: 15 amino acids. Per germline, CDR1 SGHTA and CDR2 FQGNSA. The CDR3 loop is CASSLSQVGNNEQFF. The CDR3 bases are TGTGCCAGCAGCTTATCCCAAGTGGGCAACAATGAGCAGTTCTTC.

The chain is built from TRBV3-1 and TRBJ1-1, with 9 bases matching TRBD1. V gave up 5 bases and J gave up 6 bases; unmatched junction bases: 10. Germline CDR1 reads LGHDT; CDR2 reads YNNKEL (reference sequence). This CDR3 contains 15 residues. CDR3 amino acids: CASSFTGGAGSEAFF. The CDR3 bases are TGTGCCAGCAGCTTTACAGGGGGCGCGGGGTCTGAAGCTTTCTTT.

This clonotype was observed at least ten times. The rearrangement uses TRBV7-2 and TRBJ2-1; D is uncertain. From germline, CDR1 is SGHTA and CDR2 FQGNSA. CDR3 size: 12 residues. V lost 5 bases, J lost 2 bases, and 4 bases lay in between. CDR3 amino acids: CASSLPYNEQFF. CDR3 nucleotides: TGTGCCAGCAGCCTCCCCTACAATGAGCAGTTCTTC.

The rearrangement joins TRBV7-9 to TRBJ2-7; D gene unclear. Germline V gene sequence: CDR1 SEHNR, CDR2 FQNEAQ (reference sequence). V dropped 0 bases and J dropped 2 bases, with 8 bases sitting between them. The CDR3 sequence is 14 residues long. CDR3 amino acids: CASSLAGIPYEQYF. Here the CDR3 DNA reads TGTGCCAGCAGCTTAGCAGGGATCCCCTACGAGCAGTACTTC.

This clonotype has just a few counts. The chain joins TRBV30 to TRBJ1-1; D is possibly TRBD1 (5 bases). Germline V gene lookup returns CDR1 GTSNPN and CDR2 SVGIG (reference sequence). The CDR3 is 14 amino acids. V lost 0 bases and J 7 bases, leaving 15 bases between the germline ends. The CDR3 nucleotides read TGTGCCTGGAGTGTACTCTGGGGGAGAGGTGAAGCTTTCTTT. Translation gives CAWSVLWGRGEAFF.

CDR3 amino acids: CAWTQRVTDTQYF. CDR3 bases: TGTGCCTGGACCCAGCGTGTGACAGATACGCAGTATTTT. This chain joins TRBV30 and TRBJ2-3; D remains ambiguous. This CDR3 region has 13 residues. Germline CDR1 and CDR2: GTSNPN and SVGIG (reference sequence). Deletions cut 4 bases from V and 3 bases from J, with 11 bases between.

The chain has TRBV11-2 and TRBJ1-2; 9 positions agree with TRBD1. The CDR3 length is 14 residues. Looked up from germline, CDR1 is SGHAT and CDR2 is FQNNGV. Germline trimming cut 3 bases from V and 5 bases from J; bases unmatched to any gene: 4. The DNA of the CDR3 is TGTGCCAGCAGCTTGATGGACAGGGGATATGGCTACACCTTC. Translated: CASSLMDRGYGYTF.

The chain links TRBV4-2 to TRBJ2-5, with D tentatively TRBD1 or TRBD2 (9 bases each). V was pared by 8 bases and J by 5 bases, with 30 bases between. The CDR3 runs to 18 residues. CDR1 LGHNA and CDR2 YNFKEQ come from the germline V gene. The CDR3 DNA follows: TGTGCCAGCGCATCCGTCTATACAGGGGGCGCGGGAGGGGAGACCCAGTACTTC. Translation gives CASASVYTGGAGGETQYF.

CDR3 in amino acids: CASSRGGQGIDEQFF. CDR3 nucleotide sequence: TGTGCCAGCAGCCGTGGGGGACAGGGGATAGATGAGCAGTTCTTC. V and J are TRBV12-3 or TRBV12-4 and TRBJ2-1; 10 bases fit TRBD1. The CDR3 covers 15 residues. After removal of 6 bases from V and 8 bases from J, the junction contained 10 bases not matched to a gene.

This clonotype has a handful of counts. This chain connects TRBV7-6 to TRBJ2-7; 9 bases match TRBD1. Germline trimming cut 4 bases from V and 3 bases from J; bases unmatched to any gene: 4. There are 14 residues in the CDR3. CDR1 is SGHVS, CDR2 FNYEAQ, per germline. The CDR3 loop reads CASSWGQGGYEQYF. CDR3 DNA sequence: TGTGCCAGCAGCTGGGGACAGGGTGGCTACGAGCAGTACTTC.

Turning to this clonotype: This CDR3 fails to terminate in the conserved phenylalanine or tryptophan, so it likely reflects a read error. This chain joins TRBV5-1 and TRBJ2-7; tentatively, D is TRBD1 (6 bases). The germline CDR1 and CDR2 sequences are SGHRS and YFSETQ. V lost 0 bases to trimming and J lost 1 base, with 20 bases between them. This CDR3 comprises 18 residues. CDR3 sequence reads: CASSLAGFKVQGSYEQYL. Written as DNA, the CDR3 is TGCGCCAGCAGCTTGGCCGGCTTTAAGGTCCAGGGGTCCTACGAGCAGTACTTA.

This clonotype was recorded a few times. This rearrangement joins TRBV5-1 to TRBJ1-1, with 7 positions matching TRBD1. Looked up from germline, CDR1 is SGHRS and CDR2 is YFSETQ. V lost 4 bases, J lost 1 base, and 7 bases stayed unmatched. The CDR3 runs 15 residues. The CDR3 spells CASSNPTGTNTEAFF. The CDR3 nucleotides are TGCGCCAGCAGCAACCCGACAGGGACGAACACTGAAGCTTTCTTT.

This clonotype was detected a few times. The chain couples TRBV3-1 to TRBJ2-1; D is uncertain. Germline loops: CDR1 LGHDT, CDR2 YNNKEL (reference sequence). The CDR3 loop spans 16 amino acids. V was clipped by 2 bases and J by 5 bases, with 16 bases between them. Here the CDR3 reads CASSQLTATANNEQFF. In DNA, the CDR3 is TGTGCCAGCAGCCAACTAACTGCAACCGCAAACAATGAGCAGTTCTTC.

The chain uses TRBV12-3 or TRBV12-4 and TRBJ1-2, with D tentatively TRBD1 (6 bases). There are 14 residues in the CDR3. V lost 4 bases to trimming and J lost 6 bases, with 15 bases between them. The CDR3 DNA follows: TGTGCCAGCAGTTCACAGGGCAGTTTCGATGGCTACACCTTC. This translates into CASSSQGSFDGYTF.

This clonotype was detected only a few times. The DNA for the CDR3 is TGCAGTGCTTACGCTTCAGGGAGAGCCAAAAACATTCAGTACTTC. It specifies CSAYASGRAKNIQYF. The genes are TRBV20-1 and TRBJ2-4; TRBD1 or TRBD2 may be the D gene (5 bases each). Per the germline V gene, CDR1 is DFQATT and CDR2 is SNEGSKA (reference sequence). The CDR3 consists of 15 residues. Trimming took off 5 bases at V and 0 bases at J, with 14 bases between the two ends.

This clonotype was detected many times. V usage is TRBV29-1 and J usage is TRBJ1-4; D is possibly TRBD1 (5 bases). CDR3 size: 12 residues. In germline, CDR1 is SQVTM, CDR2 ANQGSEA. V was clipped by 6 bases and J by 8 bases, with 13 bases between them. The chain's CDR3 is CSVGPGREKLFF. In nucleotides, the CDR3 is TGCAGCGTAGGGCCAGGGCGGGAAAAACTGTTTTTT.

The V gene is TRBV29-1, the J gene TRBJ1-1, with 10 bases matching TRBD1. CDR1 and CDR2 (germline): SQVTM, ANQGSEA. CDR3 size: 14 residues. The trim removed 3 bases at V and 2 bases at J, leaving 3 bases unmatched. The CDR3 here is CSVEGDRGNTEAFF. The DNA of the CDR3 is TGCAGCGTTGAGGGGGACAGGGGTAACACTGAAGCTTTCTTT.

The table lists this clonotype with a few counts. The CDR3 DNA follows: TGTGCCATCAGTGGACTCGACTTCGGGACTAATGAGCAGTTCTTC. It translates to CAISGLDFGTNEQFF. The chain carries TRBV10-3 and TRBJ2-1, with D possibly matching TRBD2 (6 bases). Germline loops: CDR1 ENHRY, CDR2 SYGVKD. V lost 4 bases, J lost 7 bases, and 17 bases lay in between. The CDR3 totals 15 residues.

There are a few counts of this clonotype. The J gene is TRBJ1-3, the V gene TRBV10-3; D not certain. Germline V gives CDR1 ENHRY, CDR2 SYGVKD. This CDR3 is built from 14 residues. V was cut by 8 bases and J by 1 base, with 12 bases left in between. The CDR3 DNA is TGTGCCATCGGACCCTGGGAGTCTGGAAACACCATATATTTT. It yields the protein CAIGPWESGNTIYF.

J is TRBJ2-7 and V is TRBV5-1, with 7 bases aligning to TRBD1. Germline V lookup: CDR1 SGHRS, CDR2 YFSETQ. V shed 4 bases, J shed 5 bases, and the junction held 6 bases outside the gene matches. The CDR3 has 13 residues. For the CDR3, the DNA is TGCGCCAGCAGCCCGGACAGGTTTAACGAGCAGTACTTC. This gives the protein CASSPDRFNEQYF.

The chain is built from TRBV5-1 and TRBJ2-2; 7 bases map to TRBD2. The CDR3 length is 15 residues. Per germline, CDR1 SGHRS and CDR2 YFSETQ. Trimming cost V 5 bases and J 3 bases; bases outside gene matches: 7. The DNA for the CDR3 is TGCGCCAGCAGTTCGTTGGGGAGGGACACCGGGGAGCTGTTTTTT. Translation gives CASSSLGRDTGELFF.